This T cell receptor beta chain is drawn from a study of T cell repertoires in cytomegalovirus infection. Study at large: Public signatures in TCR beta pointed to CMV infection and matching HLA type.

With respect to this clonotype: Its antigen remains unknown.

TCRdb independently ran MiXCR on the reads; one entry per CDR3 protein. Found here are roughly 600,000 distinct CDR3 sequences, roughly 24% of them singletons; the top ten hold 6.5% to 10%. J was trimmed by 4 bases and V by 0 bases; bases with no gene match: 9. The CDR3 has 15 residues. Germline-derived CDR1 and CDR2 are DFQATT and SNEGSKA (reference sequence). Whole-study findings and limits: Cumulative frequency of public TCR beta families picked out carriers of CMV plus the relevant HLA. Ex vivo responses were dominated by HLA-C-restricted CMV-specific TCR beta clonotypes.

This clonotype originated in a human donor in good health (CMV status not recorded). Some clones in this sample may be carry-over from other donors' samples. Sequencing input: CD8+ T cells from PBMCs. The chain has TRBV20-1 and TRBJ2-7, with 7 bases identical to TRBD1. In DNA, the CDR3 is TGCAGTGCTAGAGATGAGACAGGGAAGTTGTACGAGCAGTACTTC. Its translation: CSARDETGKLYEQYF.